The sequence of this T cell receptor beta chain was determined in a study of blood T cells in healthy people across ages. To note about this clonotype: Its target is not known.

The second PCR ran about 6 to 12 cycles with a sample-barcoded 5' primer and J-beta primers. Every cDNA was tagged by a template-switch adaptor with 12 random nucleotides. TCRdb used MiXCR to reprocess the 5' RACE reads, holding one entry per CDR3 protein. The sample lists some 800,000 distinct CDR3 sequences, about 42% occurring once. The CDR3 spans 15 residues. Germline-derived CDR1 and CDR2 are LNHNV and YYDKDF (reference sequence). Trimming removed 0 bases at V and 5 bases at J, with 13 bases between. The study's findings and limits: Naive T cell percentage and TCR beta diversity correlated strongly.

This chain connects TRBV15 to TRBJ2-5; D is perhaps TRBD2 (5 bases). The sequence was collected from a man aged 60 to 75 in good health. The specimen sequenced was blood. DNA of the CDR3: TGTGCCACCAGCAGAGAGGTAGCGTACCTGGAGACCCAGTACTTC. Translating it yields CATSREVAYLETQYF. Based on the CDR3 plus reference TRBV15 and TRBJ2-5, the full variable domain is DAMVIQNPRYQVTQFGKPVTLSCSQTLNHNVMYWYQQKSSQAPKLLFHYYDKDFNNEADTPDNFQSRRPNTSFCFLDIRSPGLGDTAMYLCATSREVAYLETQYFGPGTRLLVL.